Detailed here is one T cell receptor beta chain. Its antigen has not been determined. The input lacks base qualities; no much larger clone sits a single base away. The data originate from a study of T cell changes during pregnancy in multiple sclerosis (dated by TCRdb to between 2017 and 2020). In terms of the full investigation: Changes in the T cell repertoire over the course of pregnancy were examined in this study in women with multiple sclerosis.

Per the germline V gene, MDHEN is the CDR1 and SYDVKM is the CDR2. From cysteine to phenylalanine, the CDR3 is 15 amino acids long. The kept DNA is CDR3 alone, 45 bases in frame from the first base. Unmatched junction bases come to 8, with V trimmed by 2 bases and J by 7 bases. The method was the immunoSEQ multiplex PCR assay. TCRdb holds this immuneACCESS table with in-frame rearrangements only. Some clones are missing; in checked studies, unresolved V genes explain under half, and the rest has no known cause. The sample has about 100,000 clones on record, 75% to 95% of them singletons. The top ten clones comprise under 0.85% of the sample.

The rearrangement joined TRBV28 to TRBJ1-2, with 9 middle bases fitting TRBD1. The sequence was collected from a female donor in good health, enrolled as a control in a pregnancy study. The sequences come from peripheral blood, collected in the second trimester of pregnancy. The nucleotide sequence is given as TGTGCCAGCAGTTTAAGTACCGGGACAGGGAGTGGCTACACCTTC. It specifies CASSLSTGTGSGYTF.